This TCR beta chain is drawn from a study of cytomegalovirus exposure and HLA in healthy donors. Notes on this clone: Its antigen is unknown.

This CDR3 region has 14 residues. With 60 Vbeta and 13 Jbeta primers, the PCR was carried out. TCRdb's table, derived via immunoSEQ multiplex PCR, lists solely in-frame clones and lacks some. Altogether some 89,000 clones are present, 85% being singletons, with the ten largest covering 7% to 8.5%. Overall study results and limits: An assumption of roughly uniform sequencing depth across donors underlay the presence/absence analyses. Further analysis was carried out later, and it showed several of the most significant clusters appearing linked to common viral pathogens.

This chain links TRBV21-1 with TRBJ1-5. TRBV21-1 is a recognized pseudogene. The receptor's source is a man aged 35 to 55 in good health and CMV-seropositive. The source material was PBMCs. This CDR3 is CASSKFRGNQPQHF. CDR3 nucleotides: TGTGCCAGCAGCAAATTCCGGGGCAATCAGCCCCAGCATTTT.